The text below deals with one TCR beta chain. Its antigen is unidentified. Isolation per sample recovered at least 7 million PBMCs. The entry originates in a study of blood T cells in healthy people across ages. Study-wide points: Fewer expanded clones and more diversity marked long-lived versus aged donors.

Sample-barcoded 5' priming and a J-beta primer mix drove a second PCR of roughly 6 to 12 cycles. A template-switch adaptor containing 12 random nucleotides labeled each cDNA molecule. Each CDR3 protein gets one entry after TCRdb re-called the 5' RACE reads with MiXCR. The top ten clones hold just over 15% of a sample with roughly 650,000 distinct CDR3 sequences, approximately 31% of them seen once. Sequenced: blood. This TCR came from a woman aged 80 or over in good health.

CDR3 sequence: CAWRKGSNTEAFF. The CDR3 DNA follows: TGTGCCTGGAGGAAGGGATCGAACACTGAAGCTTTCTTT. The J gene is TRBJ1-1, the V gene TRBV30; D ambiguous. Trimming pared 3 bases from V and 1 base from J, leaving 9 bases between. The CDR3 sequence is 13 residues long. Germline CDR1 is GTSNPN and CDR2 is SVGIG (reference sequence). Looking up the rest from reference TRBV30 and TRBJ1-1 gives the full variable domain: SQTIHQWPATLVQPVGSPLSLECTVEGTSNPNLYWYRQAAGRGLQLLFYSVGIGQISSEVPQNLSASRPQDRQFILSSKKLLLSDSGFYLCAWRKGSNTEAFFGQGTRLTVV.